The 25 T cell receptor beta chains presented below share a single source sample, sequenced in a study of graft-versus-host responses after intestinal transplantation. TCRdb's table, derived via immunoSEQ multiplex PCR, lists solely in-frame clones and lacks some. The table shows roughly 36,000 clones, with around 96% occurring only once. Their target antigens are unknown. The sample here was unstimulated CD8+ T cells sorted from spleen or lymph node cells, taken before transplant. All receptors derive from a human donor who was the organ donor for an intestinal transplant.

The chain couples TRBV27 to TRBJ1-6; D is perhaps TRBD1 (5 bases). V dropped 8 bases and J dropped 3 bases, with 11 bases sitting between them. Germline V CDR1 and CDR2: MNHEY, SMNVEV (reference sequence). CDR3 length: 14 amino acids. The DNA of the CDR3 is TGTGCCAGCGGCCGGGACGGCTATAATTCACCCCTCCACTTT. Translating gives CASGRDGYNSPLHF.

The V and J genes are TRBV27 and TRBJ2-7, with TRBD2 matching over 7 bases. CDR3 length: 16 amino acids. Per the germline V gene, CDR1 is MNHEY and CDR2 is SMNVEV (reference sequence). Trimming cost V 0 bases and J 4 bases; bases outside gene matches: 9. CDR3 loop: CASSLSRAAGPYEQYF. The CDR3, as DNA: TGTGCCAGCAGTTTATCGCGGGCAGCGGGGCCATACGAGCAGTACTTC.

The chain uses TRBV9 and TRBJ2-1; TRBD2 matches at 8 bases. With 0 bases clipped from V and 6 bases from J, the junction kept 2 bases outside the gene matches. The CDR3 is made up of 14 amino acids. Germline CDR1 reads SGDLS; CDR2 reads YYNGEE. CDR3 residues: CASSVVLAGNEQFF. CDR3 DNA sequence: TGTGCCAGCAGCGTAGTTCTAGCGGGCAATGAGCAGTTCTTC.

The rearrangement uses TRBV5-1 and TRBJ1-2; 8 bases agree with TRBD1. CDR3 length: 14 amino acids. Germline V gives CDR1 SGHRS, CDR2 YFSETQ. The V gene end was trimmed by 3 bases and the J gene end by 4 bases; junction bases not matched to a gene: 5. The CDR3 loop is CASSSEDRAYGYTF. The CDR3 nucleotides are TGCGCCAGCAGCTCTGAGGACAGGGCCTATGGCTACACCTTC. The variable domain in full, with the rest retrieved from reference TRBV5-1 and TRBJ1-2, is KAGVTQTPRYLIKTRGQQVTLSCSPISGHRSVSWYQQTPGQGLQFLFEYFSETQRNKGNFPGRFSGRQFSNSRSEMNVSTLELGDSALYLCASSSEDRAYGYTFGSGTRLTVV.

This chain joins TRBV4-3 and TRBJ2-7; possible D gene TRBD2, 6 bases. The CDR3 sequence is 14 residues long. Per germline, CDR1 LGHNA and CDR2 YSLEER. Trimming left V 1 base short and J 6 bases short, with 13 bases between. The CDR3 region is CASSQGKSSGEQYF. CDR3 in DNA: TGCGCCAGCAGCCAAGGAAAGAGTAGCGGCGAGCAGTACTTC.

The rearrangement uses TRBV5-1 and TRBJ1-2, with 10 bases fitting TRBD1. V lost 4 bases to trimming and J lost 5 bases; unmatched junction nucleotides: 5. Germline CDR1 reads SGHRS; CDR2 reads YFSETQ. This CDR3 contains 14 residues. The CDR3 nucleotides are TGCGCCAGCAGCGCCCGGGACAGGGGATATGGCTACACCTTC. As protein: CASSARDRGYGYTF.

The chain combines TRBV19 with TRBJ2-7; D not certain. The CDR3 runs to 11 residues. Trimming removed 5 bases at V and 6 bases at J, with 8 bases between. Germline loops: CDR1 LNHDA, CDR2 SQIVND (reference sequence). The CDR3 nucleotides read TGTGCCAGTAGTGTCGGCGGCGAGCAGTACTTC. It yields the protein CASSVGGEQYF.

The rearrangement uses TRBV4-1 and TRBJ1-2; D might be TRBD1 (6 bases). CDR1 MGHRA and CDR2 YSYEKL come from the germline V gene. With 5 bases removed from V and 5 bases from J, the gap between germline ends came to 30 bases. The CDR3 sequence is 19 residues long. The CDR3 DNA sequence: TGCGCCAGCAGCGAAACCCCACGGGGGCGCCTCTTTCCAGGTTATGGCTACACCTTC. Its translation: CASSETPRGRLFPGYGYTF.

The chain combines TRBV5-6 with TRBJ1-2; D might be TRBD1 (6 bases). This CDR3 is 13 amino acids long. V was trimmed by 6 bases and J by 7 bases, leaving 16 bases between them. CDR1 is SGHDT and CDR2 is YYEEEE in the germline V gene. The CDR3, as DNA: TGTGCCAGCACTCCCGAAGGGGGGGGTGGCTACACCTTC. This sequence encodes CASTPEGGGGYTF.

The V gene is TRBV6-6, the J gene TRBJ1-1; TRBD1 might be the D (5 bases). The CDR3 has 14 amino acids. V was shortened by 7 bases and J by 3 bases, with 15 bases between the two germline ends. CDR1 is MNHNY and CDR2 is SVGAGI in the germline V gene (reference sequence). Written as DNA, the CDR3 is TGTGCCAGCACCCCTGGGACGGAGGACACTGAAGCTTTCTTT. Its translation: CASTPGTEDTEAFF.

The V call is TRBV5-1, the J call TRBJ2-3, with 9 bases aligning to TRBD1. The CDR3 length is 15 residues. Germline V gene sequence: CDR1 SGHRS, CDR2 YFSETQ. J gave up 3 bases and V 1 base, and 3 bases lay outside the gene matches. CDR3: CASSLTGGLTDTQYF. Written as DNA, the CDR3 is TGCGCCAGCAGCTTGACAGGGGGCCTGACAGATACGCAGTATTTT.

This clone was detected once. CDR3 nucleotides: TGTGCCAGCAGTCCCAGACAGGGGAAGTTTTCTAATGAAAAACTGTTTTTT. Translated, it gives CASSPRQGKFSNEKLFF. The chain is built from TRBV27 and TRBJ1-4; 8 bases are a match to TRBD1. This CDR3 is built from 17 residues. CDR1 is MNHEY, CDR2 SMNVEV, per germline (reference sequence). V trimming: 5 bases; J trimming: 3 bases; junction bases outside the gene matches: 11.

The chain has TRBV11-3 and TRBJ2-5, with TRBD2 as a possible D gene (5 bases). Trimming shortened V by 5 bases and J by 2 bases, and 15 bases separated the two germline ends. The V gene's germline CDR1 is SGHNT and CDR2 YENEEA. The length of the CDR3 is 15 residues. This CDR3 is CASSTDWHPQETQYF. CDR3 bases: TGTGCCAGCAGCACGGACTGGCACCCACAAGAGACCCAGTACTTC.

The chain has TRBV5-6 and TRBJ1-2, with D maybe TRBD1 (6 bases). Trimming stripped 0 bases from V and 3 bases from J, with 9 bases between. The CDR3 runs to 14 residues. Germline V CDR1 and CDR2: SGHDT, YYEEEE. The CDR3 is CASSLGDIYYGYTF. The DNA for the CDR3 is TGTGCCAGCAGCTTGGGGGACATCTACTATGGCTACACCTTC.

The chain is built from TRBV7-6 and TRBJ2-1, with 8 bases that match TRBD1. Germline loops: CDR1 SGHVS, CDR2 FNYEAQ. This CDR3 spans 15 amino acids. V lost 5 bases and J lost 2; bases outside the gene matches: 5. CDR3 in amino acids: CASSADRDTYNEQFF. CDR3 sequence (DNA): TGTGCCAGCAGCGCGGACAGGGACACCTACAATGAGCAGTTCTTC.

The chain recombines TRBV16 with TRBJ2-2; no clear D gene. Looked up from germline, CDR1 is KGHSY and CDR2 is FQNENV. The CDR3 totals 12 residues. Trimming stripped 4 bases from V and 7 bases from J, with 7 bases between. Written as DNA, the CDR3 is TGTGCCAGCAGCCCATGGAACGGGGAGCTGTTTTTT. Translating gives CASSPWNGELFF. Full variable domain (rest looked up from reference TRBV16 and TRBJ2-2): GEEVAQTPKHLVRGEGQKAKLYCAPIKGHSYVFWYQQVLKNEFKFLISFQNENVFDETGMPKERFSAKCLPNSPCSLEIQATKLEDSAVYFCASSPWNGELFFGEGSRLTVL.

The chain uses TRBV5-1 and TRBJ2-1; 7 bases are a match to TRBD2. Germline V gene sequence: CDR1 SGHRS, CDR2 YFSETQ. This CDR3 spans 14 amino acids. V trimming: 4 bases; J trimming: 1 base; junction bases outside the gene matches: 2. The CDR3 region is CASSGGGSYNEQFF. The CDR3 DNA sequence: TGCGCCAGCAGCGGGGGGGGGTCCTACAATGAGCAGTTCTTC.

The chain couples TRBV11-2 to TRBJ2-5; TRBD2 is a possible D gene (6 bases). V was pared by 0 bases and J by 2 bases, with 13 bases between. Germline-derived CDR1 and CDR2 are SGHAT and FQNNGV. The CDR3 covers 16 residues. The CDR3: CASSLDYPGEQETQYF. The CDR3 DNA sequence: TGTGCCAGCAGCTTAGATTATCCGGGGGAACAAGAGACCCAGTACTTC.

The rearrangement links TRBV4-1 to TRBJ1-1; perhaps TRBD1 as D (5 bases). The length of the CDR3 is 14 residues. The germline V gene encodes CDR1 MGHRA and CDR2 YSYEKL. V gave up 5 bases and J gave up 4 bases, with 14 bases separating them. The CDR3 nucleotides read TGCGCCAGCAGCGCCGGGGCTGGGGCCACTGAAGCTTTCTTT. It translates to CASSAGAGATEAFF.

The chain links TRBV30 to TRBJ2-1, with 12 bases that match TRBD2. V shed 2 bases, J shed 0 bases, and the junction held 20 bases outside the gene matches. Germline loops: CDR1 GTSNPN, CDR2 SVGIG (reference sequence). The CDR3 runs to 22 residues. In DNA, the CDR3 is TGTGCCTGGAGTCTAAGGCTCAGGACTAGCGGGGTATTCATGAGCTCCTACAATGAGCAGTTCTTC. This gives the protein CAWSLRLRTSGVFMSSYNEQFF.

J is TRBJ2-1 and V is TRBV5-6; D not resolved. This CDR3 is 16 amino acids long. Germline loops: CDR1 SGHDT, CDR2 YYEEEE. Trimming left V 3 bases short and J 2 bases short, with 15 bases between. The CDR3 nucleotides are TGTGCCAGCAGCTCCGCCCTGACGGGTACCTACAATGAGCAGTTCTTC. This sequence encodes CASSSALTGTYNEQFF.

This sequence joins TRBV9 and TRBJ2-6; D gene unclear. There are 15 residues in the CDR3. Germline assignment: CDR1 SGDLS and CDR2 YYNGEE. The V and J ends lost 0 bases and 2 bases respectively, with 6 bases between them. The CDR3: CASSVEGAGANVLTF. CDR3 DNA sequence: TGTGCCAGCAGCGTAGAAGGCGCTGGGGCCAACGTCCTGACTTTC.

The rearrangement joins TRBV7-6 to TRBJ1-1; D uncertain. V lost 5 bases and J lost 1, with 11 bases in between. This CDR3 is built from 14 residues. Looked up from germline, CDR1 is SGHVS and CDR2 is FNYEAQ. The CDR3 is CASSEGSRNTEAFF. CDR3 bases: TGTGCCAGCAGCGAAGGGTCCAGGAACACTGAAGCTTTCTTT.

The rearrangement joins TRBV5-6 to TRBJ2-1; TRBD2 matches at 13 bases. V dropped 4 bases and J dropped 1; count of bases not matched to a gene: 8. Germline V lookup: CDR1 SGHDT, CDR2 YYEEEE. The length of the CDR3 is 18 residues. CDR3: CASSPGLAGAQSYNEQFF. In nucleotides, the CDR3 is TGTGCCAGCAGCCCCGGACTAGCGGGGGCCCAGTCCTACAATGAGCAGTTCTTC.

This clone was seen a single time. The V call is TRBV29-1, the J call TRBJ2-7; possibly TRBD1 for D (6 bases). Looked up from germline, CDR1 is SQVTM and CDR2 is ANQGSEA. V lost 6 bases and J lost 0, with 18 bases in between. The length of the CDR3 is 15 residues. The CDR3 sequence: CSVTGRGDNSYEQYF. In DNA, the CDR3 is TGCAGCGTGACAGGAAGAGGGGATAACTCCTACGAGCAGTACTTC.